This T cell receptor (beta chain) came from a study of siplizumab effects on memory and regulatory T cells (dated by TCRdb to about 2019). Looking at the study overall: The effect of the anti-CD2 antibody siplizumab on alloreactive T-cell subsets was examined in allogeneic mixed lymphocyte reactions constructed from human PBMCs. What the authors observed across the whole study: Because sequences below about 10^-5 frequency were poorly captured, only a minor fraction of alloreactive clones could be mapped to unstimulated subsets. The cumulative frequency of alloreactive sequences traceable to unstimulated CD4+ memory T cells was significantly reduced by siplizumab. Roughly 75-97% of proliferating CD4+ or CD8+ clones could not be assigned a naive or memory phenotype. Among mappable alloreactive CD4+ clones, the Treg-derived fraction averaged around 70% with siplizumab versus approximately 27% in control reactions. No functional confirmation was obtained for the suppressive function of proliferating Tregs from siplizumab cultures. Unstimulated naive T cells appeared to be more diverse than memory T cells, and naive cells seemed to make a substantial contribution to the alloresponse.

To note about this clone: The specificity of this receptor is unknown. Per-base qualities were not stored, and no clone one base away is much larger.

Sorted unstimulated T cells, along with proliferating T cells recovered from mixed lymphocyte reactions, underwent TCRbeta CDR3 sequencing. Fresh whole blood from approximately ten HLA-typed healthy donors was used to isolate PBMCs. Libraries were built with the immunoSEQ multiplex PCR assay. Each sample had roughly 100,000 TCR templates assayed by the deep sequencing platform. Genomic DNA extracted from sorted T cells was used for TCRbeta CDR3 sequencing. In the original analysis: The R programming language was used for clonal analysis of the TCRbeta CDR3 data. Comparing unstimulated samples against CFSE-low samples taken after the reaction was how alloreactive CD4+ and CD8+ clones were defined. Regulatory or non-regulatory origin was assigned to alloreactive CD4+ clones by matching of sequences to sorted unstimulated Treg and non-Treg repertoires. The source is immuneACCESS, and TCRdb retained only in-frame sequences with V and J called. Part of the clones is not carried over; for the studies checked, unresolved V genes explain less than half of this, and the remainder is unexplained. The D gene and trimming were derived from the DNA, and the V and J assignments and clone size from that table. The sample yields 100,000 or so clones; around 92% were counted once. Under 3% of the sample lies in the top ten.

The receptor comes from a human donor in good health. Some clones in this sample may be carry-over from other donors' samples. Sequencing was done on a sample of CD4+ T cells sorted from blood.

CDR3 reads: CASRIGGSGYTF. The nucleotide sequence reads as follows: TGTGCCAGCAGAATTGGGGGGAGCGGCTACACCTTC. The rearrangement joined TRBV28 to TRBJ1-2; the D gene is perhaps TRBD1, from 5 matching bases. Taken from cysteine to phenylalanine, the CDR3 has 12 residues. Just CDR3 DNA is preserved here, 36 bases in frame from base 1. CDR1 and CDR2 were assigned from the germline V gene as MDHEN and SYDVKM. The V end loses 6 bases and the J end loses 8 bases, and a stretch of 13 bases separates them.